A selection of T cell receptor beta chains follows, all from one sample in a study of cytomegalovirus exposure and HLA in healthy donors. Some clones are missing from TCRdb's copy, which holds only in-frame ones; the method was immunoSEQ multiplex PCR. The data show around 110,000 clones, around 86% seen once. Sequencing used PBMCs. The origin of the receptors is a man aged 25 to 40 in good health and CMV-seronegative. Each CDR3 is given with its conserved first and last residue. A D gene is named only where the DNA matches it firmly. For some rows the clone size is stated as once, few or many, or as a class when expanded; others skip it.

cdr3_aa | cdr3_nt | d_call | j_call | v_call | clone_size
CASTVGAANTGELFF | TGTGCCAGCACAGTGGGCGCCGCGAACACCGGGGAGCTGTTTTTT | NA | TRBJ2-2 | TRBV7-9 | few
CASKASSIDTQYF | TGTGCCAGCAAGGCTAGCTCTATCGATACGCAGTATTTT | NA | TRBJ2-3 | TRBV2 | NA
CASNGEDTQYF | TGTGCCAGCAACGGGGAAGATACGCAGTATTTT | NA | TRBJ2-3 | TRBV7-2 | NA
CASSQVGGWMNTEAFF | TGTGCCAGCAGCCAAGTAGGCGGGTGGATGAACACTGAAGCTTTCTTT | NA | TRBJ1-1 | TRBV14 | NA
CATSRDLGTGGDGTEAFF | TGTGCCACCAGCAGAGATCTCGGGACAGGGGGCGATGGCACTGAAGCTTTCTTT | TRBD1 | TRBJ1-1 | TRBV15 | NA
CASSTGRNTGELFF | TGTGCCAGTTCGACAGGGAGGAACACCGGGGAGCTGTTTTTT | TRBD1 | TRBJ2-2 | TRBV19 | NA
CASNGQGGYNEQFF | TGTGCCAGCAATGGACAGGGCGGGTACAATGAGCAGTTCTTC | TRBD1 | TRBJ2-1 | TRBV2 | NA
CASTWAGSSYNSPLHF | TGTGCCAGCACCTGGGCGGGGAGCTCCTATAATTCACCCCTCCACTTT | NA | TRBJ1-6 | TRBV28 | NA
CASSQSRDRGGYEQYF | TGCGCCAGCAGCCAAAGCCGGGACAGAGGGGGCTACGAGCAGTACTTC | TRBD1 | TRBJ2-7 | TRBV4-1 | NA
CASSPQGVQNTEAFF | TGTGCCAGCTCACCACAGGGAGTGCAGAACACTGAAGCTTTCTTT | NA | TRBJ1-1 | TRBV18 | NA
CASSVGGGSGNTIYF | TGTGCCAGCAGCGTAGGGGGGGGCTCTGGAAACACCATATATTTT | NA | TRBJ1-3 | TRBV9 | NA
CASRVNREANYGHTF | TGTGCCAGCAGGGTCAACAGGGAAGCTAACTATGGCCACACCTTC | NA | TRBJ1-2 | TRBV2 | NA
CASRVRGANVLTF | TGCGCCAGCCGAGTGAGGGGGGCCAACGTCCTGACTTTC | NA | TRBJ2-6 | TRBV10-2 | NA
CASSVQAGIYEQYF | TGTGCCAGCAGTGTTCAGGCAGGGATCTACGAGCAGTACTTC | NA | TRBJ2-7 | TRBV6-5 | NA
CASSFPDSINQPQHF | TGTGCCAGCAGTTTCCCCGACAGTATCAATCAGCCCCAGCATTTT | NA | TRBJ1-5 | TRBV6-1 | few
CASSETQGAGELFF | TGTGCCAGCAGCGAGACGCAGGGGGCCGGGGAGCTGTTTTTT | TRBD1 | TRBJ2-2 | TRBV9 | NA
CASSVPGGGSPLHF | TGTGCCAGCAGTGTCCCCGGCGGAGGTTCACCCCTCCACTTT | NA | TRBJ1-6 | TRBV2 | NA
CASSDTQGTNTEAFF | TGTGCCAGCAGTGATACCCAGGGGACGAACACTGAAGCTTTCTTT | NA | TRBJ1-1 | TRBV25-1 | NA
CASSSLSYNEQFF | TGTGCCAGCTCATCCCTCTCCTACAATGAGCAGTTCTTC | NA | TRBJ2-1 | TRBV18 | NA
CASSEPPKSGANGLTF | TGTGCCAGCAGTGAACCCCCCAAATCTGGGGCCAACGGCCTGACTTTC | NA | TRBJ2-6 | TRBV25-1 | few
CASGNGINTIYF | TGTGCCAGCGGGAACGGAATAAACACCATATATTTT | NA | TRBJ1-3 | TRBV19 | NA
CASSPAGDRASRNTEAFF | TGTGCCAGCAGCCCTGCCGGAGACAGGGCCTCTCGGAACACTGAAGCTTTCTTT | TRBD1 | TRBJ1-1 | TRBV5-8 | few
CASSMGHSGGAWETQYF | TGTGCCAGTAGTATGGGACACAGCGGGGGGGCGTGGGAGACCCAGTACTTC | TRBD2 | TRBJ2-5 | TRBV19 | NA
CASSLPLRQNTEAFF | TGTGCCAGCTCACTTCCCCTACGACAGAACACTGAAGCTTTCTTT | NA | TRBJ1-1 | TRBV18 | NA
CASSQGAAGQETQYF | TGCGCCAGCAGCCAAGGGGCAGCAGGGCAAGAGACCCAGTACTTC | NA | TRBJ2-5 | TRBV4-1 | NA
CASSYALTGKNTEAFF | TGTGCCAGCAGTTACGCCCTGACAGGGAAGAACACTGAAGCTTTCTTT | TRBD1 | TRBJ1-1 | TRBV6-6 | NA
CASSYIQTAMNTEAFF | TGTGCCAGCAGTTACATACAGACAGCCATGAACACTGAAGCTTTCTTT | NA | TRBJ1-1 | TRBV6-5 | NA
CASTTWAGQGFLSPLHF | TGTGCCAGCACTACGTGGGCGGGACAGGGTTTTTTATCACCCCTCCACTTT | TRBD1 | TRBJ1-6 | TRBV28 | NA
CASSRDRDYEQYF | TGTGCCAGCAGCCGGGACAGAGACTACGAGCAGTACTTC | TRBD1 | TRBJ2-7 | TRBV7-2 | NA
CASSSGYEQYF | TGTGCCAGCAGTTCGGGCTACGAGCAGTACTTC | NA | TRBJ2-7 | TRBV27 | NA
CASSPDSDSPLHF | TGTGCCAGCTCACCAGACTCGGATTCACCCCTCCACTTT | NA | TRBJ1-6 | TRBV18 | NA